A single TCR beta chain is shown here with its context. What it recognizes is unknown. J gave up 0 bases and V 6 bases, and 5 bases lay outside the gene matches. Germline V lookup: CDR1 SSHAT, CDR2 FNYEAQ (reference sequence). This CDR3 region has 15 residues. The protocol was immunoSEQ multiplex PCR, while the TCRdb copy is restricted to in-frame clones and leaves out a portion. The sample lists 150,000 to 200,000 clones, under 95% seen once, with 5.1% in the top ten. The sample originates from a study of T cell responses to AZD1222 COVID-19 vaccine. Overall study results and limits: Spike was spanned by vaccine-associated CD4 TCRs, with dominance at 160-218 and 743-854. Unmutated variant regions reportedly attract nearly half of all spike-specific TCRs. Clonal diversity was possibly underestimated, and the donors were mostly white British, with more females.

Second-dose groups at about 4 or about 12 weeks were pooled. Sequencing was performed on peripheral blood, taken 28 days after the second AZD1222 dose. This sequence was found in an adult who received the AZD1222 COVID-19 vaccine. The V call is TRBV7-7, the J call TRBJ2-7; TRBD2 matches 10 bases. The CDR3 nucleotides are TGTGCCAGCAGTGCCGGGACTAGCGCCTCCTACGAGCAGTACTTC. Translated: CASSAGTSASYEQYF.